This TCR beta chain stems from a study of T cells in Graves' hyperthyroidism and ophthalmopathy. The CDR3 consists of 12 residues. V lost 4 bases, J lost 9 bases, and 15 bases lay in between. Germline assignment: CDR1 DFQATT and CDR2 SNEGSKA (reference sequence). Whole-study results and caveats: From stable hyperthyroidism, ophthalmopathy was set apart by a 13 V-J model.

Newly diagnosed hyperthyroidism, duration under 2 months, in patients aged 18 to 65. Diagnoses were established using clinical symptoms, serum thyroxine and TRAb, thyroid ultrasound and orbital computed tomography. 8.5 to 10 ml of fresh peripheral blood supplied the PBMCs. There were TCR beta CDR3 regions amplified from RNA transcripts. Carried out on the TCR CDR3, a first-round RT-PCR used the HTBI primer set. TCRdb re-called the multiplex PCR reads with MiXCR, one entry per CDR3 protein. Of 550,000 to 600,000 distinct CDR3 sequences in the sample, over 15% were seen once. Ten or more counts support this clonotype. Its antigen is as yet unknown.

This receptor was obtained from a young woman with Graves' hyperthyroidism. The sequenced sample was blood. V usage is TRBV20-1 and J usage is TRBJ2-5, with D possibly being TRBD2 (6 bases). The CDR3 DNA reads TGCAGTGCTATTCCGGGTCCGGGGGCCCAGTACTTC. Amino acid sequence: CSAIPGPGAQYF.